The sequence of this TCR beta chain was determined in a study of blood T cells in healthy people across ages. Germline V gene data show CDR1 as SNHLY and CDR2 as FYNNEI. This CDR3 comprises 13 residues. The J segment lost 2 bases and the V segment lost 7 bases, leaving 3 bases of the junction unmatched. Together with a sample-barcoded 5' primer, a J-beta primer mix was included in a second PCR lasting about 7 to 12 cycles. From the 5' RACE reads, TCRdb called clonotypes with MiXCR, one entry per CDR3 protein. The sample shows about 1.1 million distinct CDR3 sequences, around two fifths of them seen only once.

The TCR originated in a man between 18 and 35 years old in good health. The chain joins TRBV2 to TRBJ2-3; 7 bases align to TRBD2. Sequencing was done on a sample of blood. In nucleotides, the CDR3 is TGTGCCAGCACCCGGGACTACACAGATACGCAGTATTTT. Translation: CASTRDYTDTQYF.